The next 5 T cell receptor beta chains were all read from a single sample in a study of cytomegalovirus exposure and HLA in healthy donors. PCR amplification relied on 60 Vbeta primers (plus 13 Jbeta primers). The assay was immunoSEQ multiplex PCR, and TCRdb's table has in-frame clones only and misses some. Of approximately 99,000 clones in the sample, about four fifths were seen once. The sequenced sample was PBMCs. These receptor sequences come from a male donor in good health and CMV-seropositive.

The rearrangement links TRBV5-1 to TRBJ1-1; D remains ambiguous. V lost 7 bases and J lost 0, with 13 bases in between. The germline CDR1 and CDR2 sequences are SGHRS and YFSETQ. The CDR3 is 14 residues long. The CDR3 spells CASSTSTMNTEAFF. The CDR3 bases are TGCGCCAGCTCGACCAGCACTATGAACACTGAAGCTTTCTTT.

Only one count was recorded for this clone. This chain connects TRBV5-1 to TRBJ2-5, with D possibly being TRBD1 (5 bases). Germline V gives CDR1 SGHRS, CDR2 YFSETQ. V was trimmed by 2 bases and J by 2 bases, leaving 13 bases between them. The CDR3 extends over 15 amino acids. CDR3 residues: CASSFSGSQQETQYF. CDR3 DNA sequence: TGCGCCAGCAGCTTTTCAGGGTCCCAACAAGAGACCCAGTACTTC.

The chain uses TRBV30 and TRBJ1-3, with unresolved D. The CDR3 length is 14 residues. V gave up 8 bases and J gave up 0 bases, with 14 bases separating them. Looked up from germline, CDR1 is GTSNPN and CDR2 is SVGIG (reference sequence). CDR3 in amino acids: CALDTGHSGNTIYF. The CDR3 DNA reads TGTGCCCTGGATACGGGTCACTCTGGAAACACCATATATTTT.

This clone was observed a single time. This rearrangement joins TRBV9 to TRBJ1-1; 7 nucleotides align to TRBD1. This CDR3 is 17 amino acids long. The junction had 12 bases not matched to a gene; V was cut back by 3 bases and J by 1 base. Germline V CDR1 and CDR2: SGDLS, YYNGEE. CDR3: CASSARQGEGRNTEAFF. CDR3 DNA sequence: TGTGCCAGCAGCGCGAGACAGGGAGAGGGGCGGAACACTGAAGCTTTCTTT.

The rearrangement uses TRBV9 and TRBJ2-5, with TRBD1 matching over 8 bases. The trim removed 0 bases at V and 1 base at J, leaving 5 bases unmatched. Germline CDR1 is SGDLS and CDR2 is YYNGEE. The CDR3 is 16 amino acids. The CDR3 here is CASSVVGQGGQETQYF. The CDR3 region has the DNA TGTGCCAGCAGCGTAGTTGGACAGGGAGGCCAAGAGACCCAGTACTTC.